This TCR beta chain is from a study of vaccination and CD4 T cells after COVID-19. Regarding the study as a whole: The researchers studied relatively few convalescent patients and omitted early post-infection timepoints.

The CDR3 runs 12 residues. Per germline, CDR1 MNHEY and CDR2 SMNVEV (reference sequence). The V gene lost 4 bases and the J gene lost 5 bases, with 6 bases spanning the gap. The Oncomine TCR Beta short-read assay was applied to DNA of cultured CD4+ T cells. TCRdb redid the calling of the PCR reads with MiXCR, one entry per CDR3 protein. The sample holds over 11,000 distinct CDR3 sequences, about 56% seen once. This clonotype was picked up a small number of times. Its antigen remains unidentified. Described treatment: roughly ten-day PBMC culture with coronavirus spike peptide pools or control peptides (ViraFEST assay). Scientists separated out CD4+ T cells through negative selection following 10 days in culture.

The chain is built from TRBV27 and TRBJ1-5; D uncertain. Sequenced here: CD4+ T cells from blood, cultured in vitro, sampled before SARS-CoV-2 vaccination. The TCR was taken from a human donor who had recovered from COVID-19. CDR3 nucleotide sequence: TGTGCCAGCAGTTCGTCTCATCAGCCCCAGCATTTT. Amino acids: CASSSSHQPQHF.